This record looks at one T cell receptor beta chain sequence and its context. In the authors' workflow: Reference gene primers were amplified, and this amplification served to estimate nucleated cell counts. The repertoire was sequenced with immunoSEQ multiplex PCR; TCRdb's copy has only in-frame clones and lacks some. The DNA was the basis for D and trimming; V, J and clone size are from that table. This table holds around 100,000 clones, 70% to 80% found once. This CDR3 has 14 amino acids. V was trimmed by 3 bases and J by 7 bases, leaving 16 bases between them. Germline V gene sequence: CDR1 MDHEN, CDR2 SYDVKM. The data belong to a study of blood T cell repertoires in COVID-19. About the study: Sites in the United States, Italy and Spain provided acute and convalescent COVID-19 samples. The analysed material was cDNA or gDNA that came from T cells, B-cell-depleted T cells, or PBMCs.

This receptor was taken from a man in his 70s with active or convalescent COVID-19. The sample consisted of peripheral blood. The rearrangement uses TRBV28 and TRBJ2-7; D perhaps matches TRBD2 (6 bases). CDR3 DNA: TGTGCCAGCAGTTTTTGGCCGACAGCGGGTGAGCAGTACTTC. It is translated as CASSFWPTAGEQYF.